The sequence of this TCR beta chain was determined in a study of regulatory T cells in long-lasting Graves disease (dated by TCRdb to 2020 to 2023). Study-wide context: To count as having persistent Graves' disease, a patient had to have received antithyroid drug treatment for over 5 years with TSH receptor autoantibodies remaining persistently positive. Persistent Graves' disease patients were compared with newly diagnosed Graves' disease patients by peripheral blood TCR sequencing and RNA sequencing. The study took place in China and was registered as a clinical trial. A total of around 33 samples underwent TCR sequencing, from about 13 patients with persistent Graves' disease and roughly 20 patients with newly diagnosed Graves' disease. Persistent Graves' disease patients in the clinical cohort had taken antithyroid drugs for approximately 10 years on average. Overall results and qualifications from the work: Peripheral blood alone was examined, since thyroid tissue, which constituted the primary lesion, could not be accessed. Compared with newly diagnosed patients, patients with persistent Graves' disease had lower TCR Shannon entropy and fewer highly expanded clones, which suggests clonal expansion. Only the TCR beta chain was sequenced and analyzed. More public clonotypes were shared among persistent patients (under 3,000) than among newly diagnosed patients (under 1,000). Preferential use of TRBV28, TRBJ1-2 and TRBJ2-5 was observed in persistent disease, whereas TRBV20-1 and TRBJ2-1 were favored in newly diagnosed disease. The small sample size was acknowledged by the authors as a limitation that may reduce accuracy.

From cysteine to phenylalanine, the CDR3 is 13 amino acids long. The DNA shown is the 39-base CDR3, in frame from base 1. According to the germline V gene, CDR1 reads SGHRS and CDR2 reads YFSETQ. Unmatched junction bases come to 6, with V trimmed by 4 bases and J by 7 bases. The sample holds many counts of this clonotype. This receptor's antigen is unknown. Qualities for individual bases were not recorded, and no much larger clone is one base off. The library relied on multiplex PCR. For sequencing, an Illumina HiSeq 4000 was employed. TCR beta libraries were built with iRepertoire HTBI primers and Arm-PCR amplification of CDR3 regions. PCR products were gel purified before sequencing. From the authors' description of their analysis: Across samples, about 63 TRBV and 13 to 15 TRBJ segments were identified and used for gene usage analysis of CDR3 amino acid clonotypes. COPE and FqMerger were used to merge the filtered high-quality paired reads into contigs. Contigs were aligned with BLAST to IMGT TRBV, TRBD and TRBJ reference genes, and CDR3 was defined per IMGT. Highly expanded clones were defined as clonotypes with a frequency above 0.1%. Repertoire diversity was measured by Shannon entropy, and V-J evenness by the Gini coefficient. A clonotype found in more than one individual was treated as public. TCRdb reworked the public reads: Q25 trimming with fastp, MiXCR clone assembly, productive beta chains retained. One record per CDR3 amino acid sequence lists the most common genes and DNA. In this record, the V and J calls reflect TCRdb's handling and not the investigators' own analysis. Here the sample has 600,000 to 800,000 distinct CDR3 sequences; around 32% occur a single time. The top ten constitute around 40% of the sample.

Read against the paper, the sample's time point label means: persistent/refractory GD, antithyroid drugs over 5 years with positive TRAb. For both TCR sequencing and RNA sequencing, RNA was extracted from PBMCs in TRIzol. The diagnosis of Graves' disease was made according to American Thyroid Association guidelines. Patients were recruited from an endocrinology department in Xi'an, China. From each patient, around 8.3 milliliters of peripheral blood was collected into an EDTA anticoagulant tube. Ficoll Paque Plus density gradient separation was used to isolate PBMCs, and no further T cell sorting was done. An Agilent 2100 Bioanalyzer and agarose gel were used to assess RNA quality, and a NanoDrop 2000 was used to measure RNA concentration.

Recombination linked TRBV5-1 to TRBJ1-2; 8 central nucleotides agree with TRBD1. This TCR was recovered from a female donor with Graves disease. The sample here was peripheral blood mononuclear cells (PBMCs), taken when the disease was refractory, from a patient treated with antithyroid drugs. The CDR3 region: CASSEDRVRGYTF. Here is the DNA: TGCGCCAGCAGCGAGGACAGGGTACGTGGCTACACCTTC.